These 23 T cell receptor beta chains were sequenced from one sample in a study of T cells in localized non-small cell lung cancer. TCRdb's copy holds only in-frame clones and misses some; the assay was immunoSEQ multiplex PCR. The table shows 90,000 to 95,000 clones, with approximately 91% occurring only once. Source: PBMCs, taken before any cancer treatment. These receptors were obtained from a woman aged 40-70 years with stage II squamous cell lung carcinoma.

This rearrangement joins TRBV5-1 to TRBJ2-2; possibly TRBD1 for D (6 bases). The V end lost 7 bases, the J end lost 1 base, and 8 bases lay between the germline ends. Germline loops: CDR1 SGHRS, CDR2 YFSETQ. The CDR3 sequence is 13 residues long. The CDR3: CASGQRNTGELFF. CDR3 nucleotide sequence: TGCGCCAGCGGACAGCGGAACACCGGGGAGCTGTTTTTT.

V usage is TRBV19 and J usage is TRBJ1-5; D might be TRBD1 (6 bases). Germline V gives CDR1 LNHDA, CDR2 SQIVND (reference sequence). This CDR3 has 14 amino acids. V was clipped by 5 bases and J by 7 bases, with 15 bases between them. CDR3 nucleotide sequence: TGTGCCAGTAGTTTCCAACAGGGTCCCCAGCCCCAGCATTTT. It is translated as CASSFQQGPQPQHF. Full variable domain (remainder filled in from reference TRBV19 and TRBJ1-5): DGGITQSPKYLFRKEGQNVTLSCEQNLNHDAMYWYRQDPGQGLRLIYYSQIVNDFQKGDIAEGYSVSREKKESFPLTVTSAQKNPTAFYLCASSFQQGPQPQHFGDGTRLSIL.

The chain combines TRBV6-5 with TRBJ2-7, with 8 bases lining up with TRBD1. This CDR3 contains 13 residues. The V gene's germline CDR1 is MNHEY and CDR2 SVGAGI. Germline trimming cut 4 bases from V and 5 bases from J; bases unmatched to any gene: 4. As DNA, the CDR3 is TGTGCCAGCAGTTCGACAGGGGCGAACGAGCAGTACTTC. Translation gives CASSSTGANEQYF.

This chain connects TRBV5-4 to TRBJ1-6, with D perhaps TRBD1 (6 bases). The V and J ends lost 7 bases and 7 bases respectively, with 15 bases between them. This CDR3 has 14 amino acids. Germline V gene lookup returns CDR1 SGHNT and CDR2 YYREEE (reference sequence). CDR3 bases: TGTGCCAGCCGAGGGGGGGCACGGAATTCACCCCTCCACTTT. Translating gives CASRGGARNSPLHF.

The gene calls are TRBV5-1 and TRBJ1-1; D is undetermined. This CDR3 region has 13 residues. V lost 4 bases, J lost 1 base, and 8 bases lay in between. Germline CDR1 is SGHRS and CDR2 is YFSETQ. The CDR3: CASSPSGNTEAFF. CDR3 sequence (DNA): TGCGCCAGCAGCCCCTCAGGGAACACTGAAGCTTTCTTT.

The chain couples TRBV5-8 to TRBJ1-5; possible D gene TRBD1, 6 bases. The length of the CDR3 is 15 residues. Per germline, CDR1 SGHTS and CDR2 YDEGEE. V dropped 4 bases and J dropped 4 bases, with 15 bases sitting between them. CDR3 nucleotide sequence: TGTGCCAGCAGCCTGCTACAGGGAGGGAATCAGCCCCAGCATTTT. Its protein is CASSLLQGGNQPQHF. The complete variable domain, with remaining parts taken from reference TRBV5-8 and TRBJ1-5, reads EAGVTQSPTHLIKTRGQQATLRCSPISGHTSVYWYQQALGLGLQFLLWYDEGEERNRGNFPPRFSGRQFPNYSSELNVNALELEDSALYLCASSLLQGGNQPQHFGDGTRLSIL.

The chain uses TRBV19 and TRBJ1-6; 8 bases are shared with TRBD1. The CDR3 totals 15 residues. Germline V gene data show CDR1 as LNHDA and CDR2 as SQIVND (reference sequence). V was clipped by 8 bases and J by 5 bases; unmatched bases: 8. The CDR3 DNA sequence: TGTGCCAGTCAACGGGACAGGCAGAATAATTCACCCCTCCACTTT. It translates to CASQRDRQNNSPLHF.

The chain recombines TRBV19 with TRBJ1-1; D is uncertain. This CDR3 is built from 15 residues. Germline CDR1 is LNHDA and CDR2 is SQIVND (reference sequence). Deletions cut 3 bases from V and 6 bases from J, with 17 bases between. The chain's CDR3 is CASSIRPQLGAEAFF. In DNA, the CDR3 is TGTGCCAGTAGTATTCGCCCCCAGCTAGGAGCTGAAGCTTTCTTT.

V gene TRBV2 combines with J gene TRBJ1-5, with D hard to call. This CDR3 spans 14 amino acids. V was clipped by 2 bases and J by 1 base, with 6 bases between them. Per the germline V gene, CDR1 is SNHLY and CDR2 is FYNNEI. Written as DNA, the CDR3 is TGTGCCAGCAGTGAACAATTCAGCAATCAGCCCCAGCATTTT. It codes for CASSEQFSNQPQHF.

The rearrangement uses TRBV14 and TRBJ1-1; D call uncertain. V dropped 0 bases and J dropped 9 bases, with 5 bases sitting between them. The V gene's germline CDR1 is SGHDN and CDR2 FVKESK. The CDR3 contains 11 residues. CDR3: CASSQDGQAFF. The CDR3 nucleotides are TGTGCCAGCAGCCAAGACGGCCAAGCTTTCTTT.

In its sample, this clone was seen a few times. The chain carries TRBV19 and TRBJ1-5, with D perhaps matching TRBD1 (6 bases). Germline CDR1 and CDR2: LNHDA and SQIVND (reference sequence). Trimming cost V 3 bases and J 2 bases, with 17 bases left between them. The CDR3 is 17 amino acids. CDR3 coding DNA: TGTGCCAGTAGTATGTGGCAGGGGTCTTTTGGCAATCAGCCCCAGCATTTT. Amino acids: CASSMWQGSFGNQPQHF.

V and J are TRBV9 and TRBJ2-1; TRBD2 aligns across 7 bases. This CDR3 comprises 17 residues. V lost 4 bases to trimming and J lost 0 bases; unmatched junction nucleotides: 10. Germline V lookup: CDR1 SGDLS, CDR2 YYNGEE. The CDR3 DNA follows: TGTGCCAGCAGCTTGAGCCCGACTAGCAGCTCCTACAATGAGCAGTTCTTC. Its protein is CASSLSPTSSSYNEQFF. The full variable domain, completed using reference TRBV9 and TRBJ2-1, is DSGVTQTPKHLITATGQRVTLRCSPRSGDLSVYWYQQSLDQGLQFLIQYYNGEERAKGNILERFSAQQFPDLHSELNLSSLELGDSALYFCASSLSPTSSSYNEQFFGPGTRLTVL.

This chain's CDR3 is CASSLVPYRAGDEQYF. The CDR3 nucleotides read TGTGCCAGCAGCTTAGTCCCGTACAGAGCCGGCGACGAGCAGTACTTC. V usage is TRBV11-2 and J usage is TRBJ2-5; D gene uncertain. Near its end, the DNA agrees better with TRBJ2-7, so the J call may be wrong. CDR1 and CDR2 from the germline V gene are SGHAT and FQNNGV. The CDR3 extends over 16 amino acids.

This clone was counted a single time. CDR3 protein: CASSRDRGPYPSGYTF. As DNA, the CDR3 is TGTGCCAGCAGTAGGGACAGGGGCCCCTACCCTAGTGGCTACACCTTC. The V call is TRBV5-6, the J call TRBJ1-2; TRBD1 matches at 10 bases. This CDR3 has 16 residues. Germline V CDR1 and CDR2: SGHDT, YYEEEE. The junction had 14 bases not matched to a gene; V was cut back by 5 bases and J by 7 bases. The full variable domain, with the rest looked up from reference TRBV5-6 and TRBJ1-2, is DAGVTQSPTHLIKTRGQQVTLRCSPKSGHDTVSWYQQALGQGPQFIFQYYEEEERQRGNFPDRFSGHQFPNYSSELNVNALLLGDSALYLCASSRDRGPYPSGYTFGSGTRLTVV.

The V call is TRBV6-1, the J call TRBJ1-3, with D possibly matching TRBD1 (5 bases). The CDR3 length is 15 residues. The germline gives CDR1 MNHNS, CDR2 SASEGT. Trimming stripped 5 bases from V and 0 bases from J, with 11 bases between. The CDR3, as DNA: TGTGCCAGCAGTTTAGGGGACCCCTCTGGAAACACCATATATTTT. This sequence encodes CASSLGDPSGNTIYF.

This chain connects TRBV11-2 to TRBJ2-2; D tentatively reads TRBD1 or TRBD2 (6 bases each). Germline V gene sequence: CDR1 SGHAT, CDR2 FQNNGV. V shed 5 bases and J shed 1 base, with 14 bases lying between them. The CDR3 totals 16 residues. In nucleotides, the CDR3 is TGTGCCAGCAGCGGAGGGGGGAAGGGGAACACCGGGGAGCTGTTTTTT. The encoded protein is CASSGGGKGNTGELFF.

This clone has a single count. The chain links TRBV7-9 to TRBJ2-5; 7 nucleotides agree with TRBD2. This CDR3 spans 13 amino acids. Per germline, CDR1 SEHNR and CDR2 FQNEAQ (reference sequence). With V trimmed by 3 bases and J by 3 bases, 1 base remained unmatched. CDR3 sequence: CASSLSGKETQYF. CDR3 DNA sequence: TGTGCCAGCAGCTTGAGCGGGAAAGAGACCCAGTACTTC.

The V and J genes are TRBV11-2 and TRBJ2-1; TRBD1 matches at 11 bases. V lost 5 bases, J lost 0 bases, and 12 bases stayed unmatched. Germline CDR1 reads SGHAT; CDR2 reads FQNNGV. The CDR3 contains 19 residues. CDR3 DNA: TGTGCCAGCAGCCCACGGACAGGGGGCGGTAGGAGCTCCTACAATGAGCAGTTCTTC. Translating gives CASSPRTGGGRSSYNEQFF.

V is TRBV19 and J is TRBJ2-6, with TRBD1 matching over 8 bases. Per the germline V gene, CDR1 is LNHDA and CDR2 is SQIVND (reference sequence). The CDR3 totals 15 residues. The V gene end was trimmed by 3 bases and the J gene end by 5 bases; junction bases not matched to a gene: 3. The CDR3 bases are TGTGCCAGTAGTATCGACAGGGGCTGGGCCAACGTCCTGACTTTC. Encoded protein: CASSIDRGWANVLTF.

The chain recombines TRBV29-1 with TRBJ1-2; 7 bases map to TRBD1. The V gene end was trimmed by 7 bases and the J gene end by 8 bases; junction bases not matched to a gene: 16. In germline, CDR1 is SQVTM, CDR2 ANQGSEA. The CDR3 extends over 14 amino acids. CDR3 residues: CSAITPGQRGGYTF. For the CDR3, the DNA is TGCAGCGCGATTACGCCGGGACAGCGTGGAGGCTACACCTTC.

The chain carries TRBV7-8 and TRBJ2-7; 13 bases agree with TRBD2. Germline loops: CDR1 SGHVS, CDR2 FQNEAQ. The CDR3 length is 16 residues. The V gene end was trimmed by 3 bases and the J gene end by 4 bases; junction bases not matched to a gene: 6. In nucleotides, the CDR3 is TGTGCCAGCAGCTTCCCACTAGCGGGGGGGTCTTACGAGCAGTACTTC. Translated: CASSFPLAGGSYEQYF.

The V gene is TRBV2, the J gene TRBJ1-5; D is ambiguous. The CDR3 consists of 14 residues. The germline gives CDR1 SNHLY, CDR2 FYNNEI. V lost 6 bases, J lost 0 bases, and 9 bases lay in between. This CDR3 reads CASRDPSSNQPQHF. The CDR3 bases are TGTGCCAGCAGGGACCCCAGTAGCAATCAGCCCCAGCATTTT.

The CDR3 DNA follows: TGTGCCAGCAGTTACTGGGGGGACAACACTGAAGCTTTCTTT. As protein: CASSYWGDNTEAFF. The chain has TRBV6-6 and TRBJ1-1; TRBD1 is a possible D gene (5 bases). From germline, CDR1 is MNHNY and CDR2 SVGAGI (reference sequence). The V end lost 1 base, the J end lost 2 bases, and 8 bases lay between the germline ends. This CDR3 region has 14 residues.